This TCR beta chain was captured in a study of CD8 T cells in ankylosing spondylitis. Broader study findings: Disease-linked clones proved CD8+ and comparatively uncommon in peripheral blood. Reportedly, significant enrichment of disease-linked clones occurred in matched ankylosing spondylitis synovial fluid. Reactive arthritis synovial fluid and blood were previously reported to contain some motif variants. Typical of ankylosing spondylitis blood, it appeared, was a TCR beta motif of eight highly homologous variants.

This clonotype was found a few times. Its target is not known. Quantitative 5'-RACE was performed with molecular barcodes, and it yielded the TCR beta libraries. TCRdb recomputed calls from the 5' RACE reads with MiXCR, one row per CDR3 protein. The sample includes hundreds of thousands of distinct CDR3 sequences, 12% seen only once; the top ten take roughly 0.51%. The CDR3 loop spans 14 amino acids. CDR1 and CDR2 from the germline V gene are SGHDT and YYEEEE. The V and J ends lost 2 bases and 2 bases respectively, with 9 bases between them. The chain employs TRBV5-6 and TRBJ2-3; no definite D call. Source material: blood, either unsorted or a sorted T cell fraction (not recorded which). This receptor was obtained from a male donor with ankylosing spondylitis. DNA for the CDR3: TGTGCCAGCAGCTTTGTACAGTCCACAGATACGCAGTATTTT. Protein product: CASSFVQSTDTQYF.